The clone carrying this T cell receptor (beta chain) was observed a handful of times. The CDR3 runs to 13 residues. From germline, CDR1 is SGHDT and CDR2 YYEEEE. The V gene lost 0 bases and the J gene lost 7 bases, with 9 bases spanning the gap. The data were taken from a study of early T cells in non-severe SARS-CoV-2 infection. Via MiXCR, TCRdb re-called the 5' RACE reads, giving one row per CDR3 protein. The table has about 86,000 distinct CDR3 sequences, over 13% seen once. V gene TRBV5-6 combines with J gene TRBJ2-3; D is unresolved. This receptor was taken from an adult who was a healthcare worker with PCR-confirmed SARS-CoV-2 infection or an uninfected control (not recorded which). Sequenced sample: whole blood. For the CDR3, the DNA is TGTGCCAGCAGCTTGGTACACTTCAATACGCAGTATTTT. Its protein product is CASSLVHFNTQYF.